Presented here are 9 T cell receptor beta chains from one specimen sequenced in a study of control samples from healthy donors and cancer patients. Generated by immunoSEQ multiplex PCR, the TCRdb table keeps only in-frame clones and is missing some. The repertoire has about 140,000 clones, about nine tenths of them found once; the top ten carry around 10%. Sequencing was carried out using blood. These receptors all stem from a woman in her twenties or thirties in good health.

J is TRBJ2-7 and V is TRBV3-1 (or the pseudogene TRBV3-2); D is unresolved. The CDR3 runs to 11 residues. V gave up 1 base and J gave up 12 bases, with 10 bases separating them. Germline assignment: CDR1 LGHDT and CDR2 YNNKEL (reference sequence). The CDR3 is CASSQVAQLYF. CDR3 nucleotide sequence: TGTGCCAGCAGCCAAGTTGCACAGCTGTACTTC.

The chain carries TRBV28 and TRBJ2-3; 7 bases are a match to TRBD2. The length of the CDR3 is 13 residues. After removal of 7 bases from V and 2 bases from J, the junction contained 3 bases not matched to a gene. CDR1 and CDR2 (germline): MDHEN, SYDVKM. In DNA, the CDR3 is TGTGCCAGCACGGGGGGAGTCACAGATACGCAGTATTTT. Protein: CASTGGVTDTQYF. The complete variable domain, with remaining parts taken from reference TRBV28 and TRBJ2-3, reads DVKVTQSSRYLVKRTGEKVFLECVQDMDHENMFWYRQDPGLGLRLIYFSYDVKMKEKGDIPEGYSVSREKKERFSLILESASTNQTSMYLCASTGGVTDTQYFGPGTRLTVL.

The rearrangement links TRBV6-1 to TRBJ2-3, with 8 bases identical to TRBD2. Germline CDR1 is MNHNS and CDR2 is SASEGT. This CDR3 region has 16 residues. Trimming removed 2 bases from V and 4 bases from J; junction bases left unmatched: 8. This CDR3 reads CASSELGAGRADTQYF. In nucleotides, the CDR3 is TGTGCCAGCAGTGAATTGGGGGCCGGGAGGGCAGATACGCAGTATTTT.

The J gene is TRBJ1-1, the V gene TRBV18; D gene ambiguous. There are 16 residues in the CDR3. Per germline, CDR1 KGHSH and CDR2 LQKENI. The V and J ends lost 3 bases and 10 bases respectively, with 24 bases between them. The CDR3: CASSPTTEGPGVRAFF. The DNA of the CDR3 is TGTGCCAGCTCACCCACGACCGAGGGCCCTGGGGTTAGAGCTTTCTTT.

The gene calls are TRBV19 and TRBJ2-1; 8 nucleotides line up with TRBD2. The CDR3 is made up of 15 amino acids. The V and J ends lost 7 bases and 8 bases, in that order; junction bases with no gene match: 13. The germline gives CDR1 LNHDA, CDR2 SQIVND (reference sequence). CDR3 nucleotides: TGTGCCAGTAATACCCCCCGCGGGAGGTGGTATGAGCAGTTCTTC. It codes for CASNTPRGRWYEQFF.

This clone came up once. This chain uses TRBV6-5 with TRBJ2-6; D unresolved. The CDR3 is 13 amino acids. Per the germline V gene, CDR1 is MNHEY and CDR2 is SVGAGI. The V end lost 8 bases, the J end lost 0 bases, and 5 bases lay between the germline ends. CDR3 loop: CASWISGANVLTF. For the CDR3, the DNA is TGTGCCAGCTGGATCTCTGGGGCCAACGTCCTGACTTTC.

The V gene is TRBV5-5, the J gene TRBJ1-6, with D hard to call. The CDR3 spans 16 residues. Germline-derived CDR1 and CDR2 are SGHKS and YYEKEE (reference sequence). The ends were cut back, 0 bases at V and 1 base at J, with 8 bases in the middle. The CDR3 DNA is TGTGCCAGCAGCTTGGGCCAAGAGTCCTATAATTCACCCCTCCACTTT. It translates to CASSLGQESYNSPLHF.

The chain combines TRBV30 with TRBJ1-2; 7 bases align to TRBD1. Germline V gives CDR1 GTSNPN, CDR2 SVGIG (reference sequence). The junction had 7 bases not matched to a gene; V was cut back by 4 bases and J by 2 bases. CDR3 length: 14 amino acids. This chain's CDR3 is CAWTWAGGNYGYTF. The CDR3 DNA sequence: TGTGCCTGGACGTGGGCAGGGGGAAACTATGGCTACACCTTC.

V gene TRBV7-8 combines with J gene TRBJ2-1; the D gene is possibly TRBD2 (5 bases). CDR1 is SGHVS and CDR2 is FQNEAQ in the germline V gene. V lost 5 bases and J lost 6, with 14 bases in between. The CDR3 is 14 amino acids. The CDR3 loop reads CASSLLSRGNEQFF. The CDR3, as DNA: TGTGCCAGCAGCCTTCTTAGCCGGGGCAATGAGCAGTTCTTC.